These T cell receptor beta chains were read from a single sample in a study of shared clonotypes between healthy human individuals. Only in-frame clones appear in the TCRdb table, and some are missing; sequencing was by immunoSEQ multiplex PCR. The data show over a million clones, with 96% seen just once and about 1% held by the top ten. The sample comprised naive CD4+ T cells sorted from blood. The receptors stem from a man aged 25 to 40 in good health. Each CDR3 is given with its conserved first and last residue. The order of the fields is J gene, D gene, V gene, clone size, CDR3 DNA, CDR3 protein. The D gene is left open where the match is weak. Size tells how often a clone was seen (once, few, many) or the class of an expanded clone, and some rows leave it out.

j_call: TRBJ2-3; d_call: TRBD1; v_call: TRBV19; clone_size: .; cdr3_nt: TGTGCCAGTAGAGCCCAGGGGGCGATCACAGATACGCAGTATTTT; cdr3_aa: CASRAQGAITDTQYF
j_call: TRBJ2-1; d_call: .; v_call: TRBV7-3; clone_size: .; cdr3_nt: TGTGCCAGCAGCTCACAGAGCTCCTACAATGAGCAGTTCTTC; cdr3_aa: CASSSQSSYNEQFF
j_call: TRBJ2-7; d_call: .; v_call: TRBV11-2; clone_size: .; cdr3_nt: TGTGCCAGCAGCTTAGCGGTCAGGTTGGGCTCAAGACCCTACGAGCAGTACTTC; cdr3_aa: CASSLAVRLGSRPYEQYF
j_call: TRBJ2-3; d_call: .; v_call: TRBV2; clone_size: .; cdr3_nt: TGTGCCAGCAGTACAGGGATAGATACGCAGTATTTT; cdr3_aa: CASSTGIDTQYF
j_call: TRBJ2-7; d_call: TRBD1; v_call: TRBV18; clone_size: .; cdr3_nt: TGTGCCAGCTCACCTCCGGGACAGACCTACGAGCAGTACTTC; cdr3_aa: CASSPPGQTYEQYF
j_call: TRBJ2-7; d_call: .; v_call: TRBV5-1; clone_size: once; cdr3_nt: TGCGCCAGCAGCTTGGTCATAGGCTCCTACGAGCAGTACTTC; cdr3_aa: CASSLVIGSYEQYF
j_call: TRBJ1-1; d_call: .; v_call: TRBV10-3; clone_size: .; cdr3_nt: TGTGCCATATGTGGTTCAGGGACCTTCACTGAAGCTTTCTTT; cdr3_aa: CAICGSGTFTEAFF
j_call: TRBJ1-3; d_call: TRBD1; v_call: TRBV7-2; clone_size: .; cdr3_nt: TGTGCCAGCAGCCATCGACAGGGCTCTGGAAACACCATATATTTT; cdr3_aa: CASSHRQGSGNTIYF
j_call: TRBJ1-1; d_call: .; v_call: TRBV11-2; clone_size: .; cdr3_nt: TGTGCCAGCAGCCGCAGGGACCCGAACACTGAAGCTTTCTTT; cdr3_aa: CASSRRDPNTEAFF
j_call: TRBJ2-4; d_call: .; v_call: TRBV7-2; clone_size: .; cdr3_nt: TGTGCCAGCAGCTCAGGGCTTTTAGCCAAAAACATTCAGTACTTC; cdr3_aa: CASSSGLLAKNIQYF